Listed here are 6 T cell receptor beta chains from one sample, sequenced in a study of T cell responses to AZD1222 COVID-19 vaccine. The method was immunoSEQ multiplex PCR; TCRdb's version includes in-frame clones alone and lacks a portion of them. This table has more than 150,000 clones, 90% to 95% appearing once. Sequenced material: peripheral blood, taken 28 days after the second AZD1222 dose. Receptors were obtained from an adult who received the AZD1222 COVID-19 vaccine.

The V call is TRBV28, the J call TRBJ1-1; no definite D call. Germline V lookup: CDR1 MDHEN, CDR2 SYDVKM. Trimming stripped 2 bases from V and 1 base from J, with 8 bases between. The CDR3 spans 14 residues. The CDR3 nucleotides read TGTGCCAGCAGTTTAAGGGCCACGAACACTGAAGCTTTCTTT. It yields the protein CASSLRATNTEAFF.

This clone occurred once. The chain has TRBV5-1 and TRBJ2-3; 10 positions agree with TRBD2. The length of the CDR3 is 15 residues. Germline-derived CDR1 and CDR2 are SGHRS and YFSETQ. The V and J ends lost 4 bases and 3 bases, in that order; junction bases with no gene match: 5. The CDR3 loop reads CASSDKREGTDTQYF. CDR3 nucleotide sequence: TGCGCCAGCAGCGACAAGCGGGAGGGGACAGATACGCAGTATTTT. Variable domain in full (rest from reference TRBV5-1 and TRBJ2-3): KAGVTQTPRYLIKTRGQQVTLSCSPISGHRSVSWYQQTPGQGLQFLFEYFSETQRNKGNFPGRFSGRQFSNSRSEMNVSTLELGDSALYLCASSDKREGTDTQYFGPGTRLTVL.

This chain's CDR3 is CASSVEGMAEAFF. CDR3 in DNA: TGTGCCAGCAGCGTAGAGGGGATGGCTGAAGCTTTCTTT. The rearrangement joins TRBV9 to TRBJ1-1; D possibly corresponds to TRBD1 (5 bases). CDR1 and CDR2 (germline): SGDLS, YYNGEE. CDR3 length: 13 residues. V dropped 0 bases and J dropped 6 bases, with 9 bases sitting between them.

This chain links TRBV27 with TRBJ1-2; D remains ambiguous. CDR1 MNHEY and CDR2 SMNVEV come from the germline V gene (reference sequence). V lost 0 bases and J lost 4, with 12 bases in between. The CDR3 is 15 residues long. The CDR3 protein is CASSLSAAAGYGYTF. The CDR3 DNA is TGTGCCAGCAGTTTATCCGCGGCCGCTGGCTATGGCTACACCTTC.

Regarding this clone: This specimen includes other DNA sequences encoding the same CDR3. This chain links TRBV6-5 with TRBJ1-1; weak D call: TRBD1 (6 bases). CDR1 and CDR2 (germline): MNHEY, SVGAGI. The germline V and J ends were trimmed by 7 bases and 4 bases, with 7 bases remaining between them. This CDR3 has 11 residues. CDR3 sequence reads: CASTRGTEAFF. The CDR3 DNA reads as TGTGCCAGCACCAGGGGCACTGAAGCTTTCTTT.

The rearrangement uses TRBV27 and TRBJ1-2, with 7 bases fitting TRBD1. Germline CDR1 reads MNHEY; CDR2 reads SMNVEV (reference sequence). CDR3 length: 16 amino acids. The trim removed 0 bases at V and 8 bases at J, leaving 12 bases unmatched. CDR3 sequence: CASSLSRTNRGGGYTF. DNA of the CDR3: TGTGCCAGCAGTTTATCGAGGACAAACAGGGGCGGGGGCTACACCTTC.